This T cell receptor beta chain was sequenced during a study of blood T cells in healthy people across ages. The V end was cut by 5 bases, the J end by 0 bases, with 11 bases between. The CDR3 length is 16 residues. Per germline, CDR1 MNHEY and CDR2 SMNVEV (reference sequence). Study-level points and caveats: CMV status of donors was not determined, possibly confounding expanded clonotype changes.

A sample-barcoded 5' primer and a J-beta primer mix were used in a second PCR of roughly 7 to 12 cycles. TCRdb re-called the 5' RACE reads through MiXCR, storing one row per CDR3 protein. The sample carries hundreds of thousands of distinct CDR3 sequences, around 45% recorded once. This clonotype has more than one count but fewer than ten. Antigen unknown. The chain joins TRBV27 to TRBJ1-6; a weak D match, TRBD1 (5 bases). Sequencing was done on a sample of blood. This TCR came from a man in his 60s in good health. The CDR3 nucleotides are TGTGCCAGCAGTGCCCCAGGGAGCTCCTATAATTCACCCCTCCACTTT. Residues: CASSAPGSSYNSPLHF.